These 32 T cell receptor beta chains were all obtained from the same sample, sequenced in a study of T cell responses to AZD1222 COVID-19 vaccine. Method: immunoSEQ multiplex PCR; TCRdb's copy keeps in-frame clones and lacks some. The sample consists of some 64,000 clones, less than 90% of them appearing once. Sequencing used peripheral blood, obtained on day 0 of AZD1222 vaccination. The source of these receptors is an adult in good health.

The rearrangement links TRBV19 to TRBJ1-5, with D perhaps matching TRBD1 (6 bases). The germline V and J ends were trimmed by 6 bases and 7 bases, with 16 bases remaining between them. Germline CDR1 reads LNHDA; CDR2 reads SQIVND (reference sequence). This CDR3 comprises 14 residues. The CDR3 loop reads CASSTVGGRQPQHF. The DNA for the CDR3 is TGTGCCAGTAGCACTGTCGGGGGGCGCCAGCCCCAGCATTTT.

The chain carries TRBV9 and TRBJ2-7, with 9 bases identical to TRBD2. Germline V CDR1 and CDR2: SGDLS, YYNGEE. This CDR3 has 16 amino acids. J lost 2 bases, V lost 4 bases, and 10 bases had no gene match. DNA for the CDR3: TGTGCCAGCAGCCCCGGCGGGGGGGCCTTAACCTACGAGCAGTACTTC. It codes for CASSPGGGALTYEQYF.

The V gene is TRBV19, the J gene TRBJ1-1; D is unclear. The CDR3 consists of 14 residues. The V end lost 6 bases, the J end lost 1 base, and 12 bases lay between the germline ends. CDR1 and CDR2 (germline): LNHDA, SQIVND (reference sequence). The chain's CDR3 is CASSPRRANTEAFF. CDR3 nucleotide sequence: TGTGCCAGTAGCCCCCGGCGAGCGAACACTGAAGCTTTCTTT.

CDR3 region: CASSEARTGVYYGYTF. The CDR3 DNA is TGTGCCAGCAGTGAAGCTCGGACAGGGGTATACTATGGCTACACCTTC. The chain uses TRBV6-1 and TRBJ1-2, with 9 bases fitting TRBD1. The germline CDR1 and CDR2 sequences are MNHNS and SASEGT. J lost 3 bases, V lost 0 bases, and 5 bases had no gene match. The CDR3 spans 16 residues.

The chain joins TRBV14 to TRBJ2-1; no reliable D call. The ends were cut back, 6 bases at V and 5 bases at J, with 11 bases in the middle. CDR3 length: 13 residues. CDR1 and CDR2 from the germline V gene are SGHDN and FVKESK. The CDR3 DNA follows: TGTGCCAGCAGTTTTTTACACGACAATGAGCAGTTCTTC. Protein: CASSFLHDNEQFF.

CDR3 nucleotides: TGCGCCAGCAGCCAAGATCCGGTGGTTGCTAATGAAAAACTGTTTTTT. Its translation is CASSQDPVVANEKLFF. This chain links TRBV4-3 with TRBJ1-4, with unresolved D. Germline assignment: CDR1 LGHNA and CDR2 YSLEER. The CDR3 is 16 amino acids. V shed 0 bases and J shed 3 bases, with 11 bases lying between them.

The chain is built from TRBV11-1 and TRBJ2-2, with 9 bases matching TRBD2. Germline V gives CDR1 SGHAT, CDR2 FQDESV (reference sequence). CDR3 length: 15 residues. The V and J ends lost 5 bases and 6 bases, in that order; junction bases with no gene match: 7. CDR3 sequence (DNA): TGTGCCAGCAGCCATCGGCGGGGGGGTTCCGGGGAGCTGTTTTTT. Protein product: CASSHRRGGSGELFF.

In its sample, this clone was seen a few times. The V and J genes are TRBV2 and TRBJ2-5; D may be TRBD1 (6 bases). The CDR3 loop spans 14 amino acids. Trimming removed 2 bases from V and 1 base from J, with 8 bases in between. Germline values: CDR1 SNHLY, CDR2 FYNNEI. CDR3 region: CASSEWTAQETQYF. The CDR3, as DNA: TGTGCCAGCAGTGAATGGACAGCCCAAGAGACCCAGTACTTC.

J is TRBJ2-7 and V is TRBV10-3; 13 positions agree with TRBD2. Losses at the gene ends were 6 bases for V and 3 bases for J; bases not matched to a gene: 5. From germline, CDR1 is ENHRY and CDR2 SYGVKD. The CDR3 runs to 15 residues. The CDR3 here is CAIRGTSGDLYEQYF. In nucleotides, the CDR3 is TGTGCCATCAGGGGGACTAGCGGGGACCTCTACGAGCAGTACTTC.

The sample holds one count of this clone. J is TRBJ1-6 and V is TRBV28; perhaps TRBD1 as D (5 bases). CDR1 and CDR2 (germline): MDHEN, SYDVKM. The V end lost 3 bases, the J end lost 8 bases, and 20 bases lay between the germline ends. CDR3 length: 17 residues. CDR3: CASSLKGRFSFYSPLHF. The CDR3 bases are TGTGCCAGCAGTTTGAAGGGGAGGTTTTCGTTTTATTCACCCCTCCACTTT.

The rearrangement joins TRBV4-2 to TRBJ1-6, with D possibly TRBD1 on 5 matching bases. The ends were cut back, 1 base at V and 10 bases at J, with 14 bases in the middle. This CDR3 comprises 15 residues. Germline V gene lookup returns CDR1 LGHNA and CDR2 YNFKEQ. CDR3 loop: CASSQGGLTGSPLHF. CDR3 nucleotide sequence: TGTGCCAGCAGCCAAGGGGGACTGACGGGATCACCCCTCCACTTT.

J is TRBJ2-5 and V is TRBV19; 7 positions match TRBD1. The length of the CDR3 is 16 residues. CDR1 is LNHDA, CDR2 SQIVND, per germline (reference sequence). V lost 3 bases and J lost 4; bases outside the gene matches: 11. CDR3 coding DNA: TGTGCCAGTAGTATGAGACAGGGCACCATTCCAGAGACCCAGTACTTC. Protein sequence: CASSMRQGTIPETQYF.

V and J are TRBV18 and TRBJ1-6; tentative D call: TRBD1 (6 bases). This CDR3 spans 19 amino acids. Germline-derived CDR1 and CDR2 are KGHSH and LQKENI. Trimming removed 3 bases at V and 1 base at J, with 19 bases between. The DNA for the CDR3 is TGTGCCAGCTCACCTCCCGGGTATGGCAGGGGATCCTATAATTCACCCCTCCACTTT. Its protein is CASSPPGYGRGSYNSPLHF. The full variable domain, its missing parts supplied by reference TRBV18 and TRBJ1-6, is NAGVMQNPRHLVRRRGQEARLRCSPMKGHSHVYWYRQLPEEGLKFMVYLQKENIIDESGMPKERFSAEFPKEGPSILRIQQVVRGDSAAYFCASSPPGYGRGSYNSPLHFGNGTRLTVT.

The chain uses TRBV6-6 and TRBJ2-5; D might be TRBD2 (6 bases). The CDR3 is 15 amino acids. Trimming cost V 5 bases and J 5 bases, with 18 bases left between them. CDR1 and CDR2 (germline): MNHNY, SVGAGI (reference sequence). Written as DNA, the CDR3 is TGTGCCAGCAGTGACCTCCGACGGGGGACTGAGACCCAGTACTTC. Its translation is CASSDLRRGTETQYF.

V and J are TRBV5-1 and TRBJ1-4; TRBD1 agrees at 11 bases. The CDR3 runs 16 residues. Germline values: CDR1 SGHRS, CDR2 YFSETQ. Losses at the gene ends were 3 bases for V and 10 bases for J; bases not matched to a gene: 11. The CDR3 loop is CASSSVPTGQGGKLFF. As DNA, the CDR3 is TGCGCCAGCAGCTCTGTCCCCACGGGACAGGGGGGAAAACTGTTTTTT.

This chain joins TRBV2 and TRBJ1-5; 8 positions match TRBD1. CDR1 is SNHLY, CDR2 FYNNEI, per germline. Trimming removed 7 bases from V and 5 bases from J; junction bases left unmatched: 13. The CDR3 has 16 amino acids. For the CDR3, the DNA is TGTGCCAGCACTGGGGGGCCCCAGGGGGCCTATCAGCCCCAGCATTTT. This codes for CASTGGPQGAYQPQHF.

The V gene is TRBV7-9, the J gene TRBJ2-7; D gene unclear. Germline CDR1 SEHNR, CDR2 FQNEAQ (reference sequence). The CDR3 is 14 amino acids. Trimming stripped 3 bases from V and 1 base from J, with 10 bases between. The CDR3 is CASSLTGTSYEQYF. In DNA, the CDR3 is TGTGCCAGCAGCTTGACCGGTACTTCCTACGAGCAGTACTTC.

This clone was found a few times. J is TRBJ2-7 and V is TRBV4-1; D uncertain. Looked up from germline, CDR1 is MGHRA and CDR2 is YSYEKL. The CDR3 loop spans 12 amino acids. Trimming stripped 0 bases from V and 7 bases from J, with 7 bases between. The CDR3 sequence is CASSQDLREQYF. The DNA for the CDR3 is TGCGCCAGCAGCCAAGATCTACGGGAGCAGTACTTC.

This clone was picked up a small number of times. The rearrangement links TRBV5-1 to TRBJ1-2; D gene ambiguous. Per germline, CDR1 SGHRS and CDR2 YFSETQ. Between the trimmed V and J ends, which lost 0 bases and 4 bases, there was a span of 13 bases. The CDR3 has 15 amino acids. The CDR3 sequence is CASSLALGDTYGYTF. The CDR3 nucleotides read TGCGCCAGCAGCTTGGCTTTAGGAGACACCTATGGCTACACCTTC.

The chain carries TRBV14 and TRBJ2-7; TRBD1 matches at 7 bases. The length of the CDR3 is 15 residues. The germline V gene encodes CDR1 SGHDN and CDR2 FVKESK. V was clipped by 3 bases and J by 6 bases; unmatched bases: 11. The CDR3 DNA is TGTGCCAGCAGCCACGGGACAGTTAGTTATGTCGAGCAGTACTTC. It specifies CASSHGTVSYVEQYF. The full variable domain, rest sourced from reference TRBV14 and TRBJ2-7, is EAGVTQFPSHSVIEKGQTVTLRCDPISGHDNLYWYRRVMGKEIKFLLHFVKESKQDESGMPNNRFLAERTGGTYSTLKVQPAELEDSGVYFCASSHGTVSYVEQYFGPGTRLTVT.

This chain uses TRBV7-2 with TRBJ1-6; 7 positions agree with TRBD1. This CDR3 is 17 amino acids long. V gave up 1 base and J gave up 5 bases; unmatched junction bases: 8. Germline CDR1 reads SGHTA; CDR2 reads FQGNSA. The CDR3 spells CASSLGTGGDHNSPLHF. CDR3 coding DNA: TGTGCCAGCAGCTTAGGGACAGGCGGAGATCATAATTCACCCCTCCACTTT.

The V call is TRBV27, the J call TRBJ1-5; no firm D call. Germline V gives CDR1 MNHEY, CDR2 SMNVEV (reference sequence). CDR3 length: 8 residues. V lost 11 bases to trimming and J lost 7 bases, with 3 bases between them. The CDR3 sequence is CAWQPQHF. The CDR3 nucleotides read TGTGCCTGGCAGCCCCAGCATTTT.

As concerns this clone: One junction end does not reproduce the germline sequence, and a read error may be involved. V gene TRBV6-1 combines with J gene TRBJ1-5; unclear D gene. Germline V gene lookup returns CDR1 MNHNS and CDR2 SASEGT. The CDR3 has 12 residues. CDR3: CASGELGQPQHF. The CDR3 DNA sequence: TGTGCCAGCGGTGAACTCGGCCAGCCCCAGCATTTT.

The chain recombines TRBV7-2 with TRBJ1-2, with TRBD1 as a possible D gene (6 bases). The CDR3 is made up of 13 amino acids. Germline V gene sequence: CDR1 SGHTA, CDR2 FQGNSA. Deletions cut 5 bases from V and 7 bases from J, with 14 bases between. The CDR3 loop reads CASSRGLVGGYTF. The DNA for the CDR3 is TGTGCCAGCAGCAGGGGGTTGGTGGGTGGCTACACCTTC.

The chain has TRBV28 and TRBJ2-7, with a tentative D call TRBD1 (5 bases). Trimming took 2 bases from V and 9 from J, leaving 11 bases between them. CDR3 length: 12 residues. Germline V gene sequence: CDR1 MDHEN, CDR2 SYDVKM. The CDR3 region is CASSLQGKGQYF. Here the CDR3 DNA reads TGTGCCAGCAGTTTACAGGGTAAAGGGCAGTACTTC.

V gene TRBV4-2 combines with J gene TRBJ2-7; D call uncertain. V dropped 0 bases and J dropped 2 bases, with 8 bases sitting between them. Germline V gene sequence: CDR1 LGHNA, CDR2 YNFKEQ. The CDR3 spans 14 residues. The CDR3 protein is CASSQEHNAYEQYF. As DNA, the CDR3 is TGTGCCAGCAGCCAAGAGCACAATGCCTACGAGCAGTACTTC.

This clone appeared a few times. V gene TRBV7-2 combines with J gene TRBJ2-2; D is perhaps TRBD1 (7 bases). Germline values: CDR1 SGHTA, CDR2 FQGNSA. V gave up 1 base and J gave up 5 bases, with 20 bases separating them. The CDR3 runs to 18 residues. The CDR3 region has the DNA TGTGCCAGCAGCTTAGTACCACCTGGGGCAGGGGGGACCGGGGAGCTGTTTTTT. Translation gives CASSLVPPGAGGTGELFF.

V usage is TRBV4-3 and J usage is TRBJ2-7; D is possibly TRBD1 (6 bases). This CDR3 has 15 amino acids. V was shortened by 2 bases and J by 0 bases, with 11 bases between the two germline ends. CDR1 is LGHNA, CDR2 YSLEER, per germline. The DNA for the CDR3 is TGCGCCAGCAGCCAATACAGGGTAGGCTCCTACGAGCAGTACTTC. This translates into CASSQYRVGSYEQYF.

The chain carries TRBV19 and TRBJ2-2, with a possible D match to TRBD2 (5 bases). The CDR3 sequence is 14 residues long. V was clipped by 8 bases and J by 0 bases, with 10 bases between them. Germline V gene sequence: CDR1 LNHDA, CDR2 SQIVND (reference sequence). The CDR3, as DNA: TGTGCCAGTCGGCGGGCCGCGAACACCGGGGAGCTGTTTTTT. This sequence encodes CASRRAANTGELFF.

The chain carries TRBV21-1 and TRBJ1-6. TRBV21-1 is assigned pseudogene status. The CDR3 extends over 15 amino acids. This chain's CDR3 is CASSKVEGLRSPLHF. The DNA for the CDR3 is TGTGCCAGCAGCAAAGTGGAGGGATTGCGTTCACCCCTCCACTTT.

The gene calls are TRBV4-2 and TRBJ1-2; TRBD1 matches at 9 bases. Germline trimming cut 6 bases from V and 8 bases from J; bases unmatched to any gene: 7. The length of the CDR3 is 13 residues. Germline values: CDR1 LGHNA, CDR2 YNFKEQ. This chain's CDR3 is CASSLRDREGYTF. The CDR3 DNA reads TGTGCCAGCAGTCTCCGGGACAGGGAGGGCTACACCTTC.

The chain uses TRBV25-1 and TRBJ2-3; TRBD2 agrees at 9 bases. The V and J ends lost 7 bases and 4 bases, in that order; junction bases with no gene match: 3. Germline values: CDR1 MGHDK, CDR2 SYGVNS. The CDR3 runs to 13 residues. CDR3 in DNA: TGTGCCAGCACAGCGGGGGGATCAGATACGCAGTATTTT. The encoded protein is CASTAGGSDTQYF.